A selection of T cell receptor beta chains follows, all from one sample in a study of human T cells and chemical hapten exposure. One entry per CDR3 protein, called by TCRdb with MiXCR from the reads. The sample has about 120,000 distinct CDR3 sequences, 6.5% to 10% seen once. The sequenced sample consisted of whole blood. Source of these receptors: a human donor in good health. Some clones in this sample may be carry-over from other donors' samples. Each CDR3 is given without its conserved first and last residue. Rows may omit the clone size; those that give it use once, few, many or a size class.

TRBJ2-5	-	TRBV11-2	ASSRTLQETQY
TRBJ2-1	-	TRBV6-5	ASREGFVGNFNEQF
TRBJ1-2	many	TRBV12-3/TRBV12-4	ASSQNRDSYGYT
TRBJ2-1	-	TRBV20-1	SAREHTNFPTGSYNEQF
TRBJ1-2	many	TRBV12-5	ASGLAGGRAYGYT
TRBJ2-1	many	TRBV3-1	ASIAGPTNNEQF
TRBJ2-1	-	TRBV5-1	ASSLKGWGEQF
TRBJ2-7	few	TRBV7-3	ASSLSPAGFYEQY
TRBJ2-6	once	TRBV5-6	ASSFRSSGANVLT
TRBJ1-2	few	TRBV7-3	ASSLWTDFNYGYT
TRBJ1-1	many	TRBV29-1	SVPRGMNTEAF
TRBJ2-7	few	TRBV5-1	ASSLGQGASYEQY
TRBJ2-7	-	TRBV9	ASSVEASGGYEQY
TRBJ2-2	-	TRBV7-6	ASSLGSQGAGELF
TRBJ2-2	few	TRBV27	ASSPEPAPGELF
TRBJ1-1	-	TRBV6-2/TRBV6-3	ASSRPGRTEAF
TRBJ2-2	-	TRBV12-3/TRBV12-4	ASSGTGLNTGELF
TRBJ1-4	many	TRBV11-2	ASSSNSQGNEKLF
TRBJ2-1	few	TRBV7-8	ASSTGGAGYNEQF
TRBJ1-1	many	TRBV7-2	ASSSLELRAF
TRBJ1-2	many	TRBV3-1	ASSQDAQGGGYT
TRBJ1-4	-	TRBV6-5	ASSLGTANEKLF
TRBJ2-3	few	TRBV7-2	ASSLVGAGATTDTQY
TRBJ2-3	few	TRBV15	ATSVWGPGTQY
TRBJ2-7	few	TRBV27	ASGGGTGFYEQY
TRBJ2-1	-	TRBV2	ARQTGFDNEQF
TRBJ2-7	many	TRBV27	ASSHGLAGDEQY
TRBJ1-4	many	TRBV10-3	AISERKASLNEKLF
TRBJ2-7	many	TRBV12-3/TRBV12-4	ASSIPGQGFHEQY
TRBJ2-3	few	TRBV5-1	ASSLVTSGPSDTQY
TRBJ2-1	few	TRBV27	ASSSSSGRSYNEQF
TRBJ2-4	few	TRBV6-5	ASSYSVRGPKNIQY
TRBJ1-5	-	TRBV5-1	ASSLRGEKNQPQH
TRBJ1-2	many	TRBV4-1	ASSQVLVAGPSRYGYT
TRBJ2-7	few	TRBV29-1	SARSPTYEQY
TRBJ2-5	few	TRBV5-4	ASSSNEARGGRQETQY
TRBJ2-7	many	TRBV2	ASSVSRNYEQY
TRBJ1-2	few	TRBV6-2/TRBV6-3	ASSYSNGDGYT
TRBJ2-7	few	TRBV5-8	ASSPGSSHSPYEQY
TRBJ2-7	-	TRBV3-1	ASSLTSGSNHEQY
TRBJ1-1	many	TRBV5-1	ASSFDMGTEAF
TRBJ1-1	-	TRBV6-2/TRBV6-3	ASNRGFYTEAF
TRBJ1-2	many	TRBV3-1	ASSQAQGKYGYT
TRBJ1-2	many	TRBV5-6	ASSSRGFYGYT
TRBJ2-7	many	TRBV7-9	ASSLDARGKSYEQY
TRBJ2-5	medium-sized	TRBV12-3/TRBV12-4	ASSLPGTGATQETQY
TRBJ1-5	many	TRBV20-1	SASSDRGPYSNQPQH
TRBJ2-3	-	TRBV10-1	ASSDISSGRDTQY
TRBJ2-3	few	TRBV19	ASSGSLTDTQY
TRBJ1-5	-	TRBV12-3/TRBV12-4	ASSSERQPQH
TRBJ1-1	many	TRBV5-6	ASSLGPMETEAF
TRBJ1-5	few	TRBV10-3	AISEGQDWQYQPQH
TRBJ2-1	few	TRBV19	ASSTWTTYNEQF